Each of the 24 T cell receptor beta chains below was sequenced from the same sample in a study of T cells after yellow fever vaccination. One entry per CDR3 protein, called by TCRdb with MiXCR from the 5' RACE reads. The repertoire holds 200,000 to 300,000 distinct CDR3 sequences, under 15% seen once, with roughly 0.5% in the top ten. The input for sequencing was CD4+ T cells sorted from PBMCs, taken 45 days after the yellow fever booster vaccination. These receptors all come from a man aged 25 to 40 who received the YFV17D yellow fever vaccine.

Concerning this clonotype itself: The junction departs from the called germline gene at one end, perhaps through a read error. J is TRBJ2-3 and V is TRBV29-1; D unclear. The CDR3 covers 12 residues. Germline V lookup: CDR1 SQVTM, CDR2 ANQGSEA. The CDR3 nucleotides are TGCAGAGTTGGCTCAACCGGAGATACGCAGTATTTT. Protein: CRVGSTGDTQYF.

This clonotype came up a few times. The CDR3 bases are TGTGCCAGCAGCTTCGTACTAGTTGGTAATGAGCAGTTCTTC. Translating it yields CASSFVLVGNEQFF. J is TRBJ2-1 and V is TRBV7-2; possibly TRBD2 for D (5 bases). The CDR3 has 14 residues. The germline gives CDR1 SGHTA, CDR2 FQGNSA. V lost 3 bases, J lost 7 bases, and 13 bases lay in between.

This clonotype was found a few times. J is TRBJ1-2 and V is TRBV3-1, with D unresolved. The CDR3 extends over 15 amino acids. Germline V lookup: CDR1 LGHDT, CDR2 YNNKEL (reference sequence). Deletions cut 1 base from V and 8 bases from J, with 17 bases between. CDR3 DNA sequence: TGTGCCAGCAGCCAAGTCGGGTTCCGTGGCGGGGGCTACACCTTC. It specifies CASSQVGFRGGGYTF.

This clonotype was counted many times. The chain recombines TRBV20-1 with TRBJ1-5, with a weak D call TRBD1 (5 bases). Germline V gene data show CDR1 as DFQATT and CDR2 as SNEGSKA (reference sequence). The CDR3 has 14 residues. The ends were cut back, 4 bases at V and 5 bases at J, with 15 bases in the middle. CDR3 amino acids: CSATIGTPDQPQHF. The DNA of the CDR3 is TGCAGTGCTACCATAGGGACCCCAGATCAGCCCCAGCATTTT.

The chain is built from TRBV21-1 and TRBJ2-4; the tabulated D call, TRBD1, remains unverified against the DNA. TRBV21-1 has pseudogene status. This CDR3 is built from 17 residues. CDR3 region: CASIRVLPNVKKNIQYF. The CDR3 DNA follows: TGTGCCAGCATCCGGGTCCTACCTAATGTGAAAAAAAACATTCAGTACTTC.

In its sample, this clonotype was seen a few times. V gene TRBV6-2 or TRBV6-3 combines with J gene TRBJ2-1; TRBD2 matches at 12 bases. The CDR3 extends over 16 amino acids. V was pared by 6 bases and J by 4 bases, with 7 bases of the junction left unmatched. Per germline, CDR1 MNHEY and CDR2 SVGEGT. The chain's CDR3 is CASRGPSGRAYNEQFF. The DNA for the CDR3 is TGTGCCAGCAGGGGACCTAGCGGGAGGGCGTACAATGAGCAGTTCTTC.

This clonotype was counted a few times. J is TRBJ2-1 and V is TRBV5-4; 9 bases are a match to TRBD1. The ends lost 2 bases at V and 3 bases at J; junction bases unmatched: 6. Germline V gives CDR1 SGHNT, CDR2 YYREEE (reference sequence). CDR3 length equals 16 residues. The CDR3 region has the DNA TGTGCCAGCAGCTTAACCGGGACAGGGAACTACAATGAGCAGTTCTTC. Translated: CASSLTGTGNYNEQFF.

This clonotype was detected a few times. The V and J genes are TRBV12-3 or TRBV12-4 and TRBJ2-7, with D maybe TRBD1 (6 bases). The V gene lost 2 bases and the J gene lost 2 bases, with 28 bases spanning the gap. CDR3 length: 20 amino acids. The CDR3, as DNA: TGTGCCAGCAGTTTATTCCAACCCTTGACCCGACAGGAATTGCCCTACGAGCAGTACTTC. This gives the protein CASSLFQPLTRQELPYEQYF.

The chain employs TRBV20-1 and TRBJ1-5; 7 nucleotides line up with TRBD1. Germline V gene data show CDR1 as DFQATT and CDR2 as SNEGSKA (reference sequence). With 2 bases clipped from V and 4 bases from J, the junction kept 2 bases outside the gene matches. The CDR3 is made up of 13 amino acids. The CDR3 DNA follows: TGCAGTGCTAGACAGGGGGAAAATCAGCCCCAGCATTTT. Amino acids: CSARQGENQPQHF.

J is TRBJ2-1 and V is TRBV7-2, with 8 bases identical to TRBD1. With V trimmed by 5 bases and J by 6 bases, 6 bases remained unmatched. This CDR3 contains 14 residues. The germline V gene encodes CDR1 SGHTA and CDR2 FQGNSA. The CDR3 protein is CASSPFDRGNEQFF. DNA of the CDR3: TGTGCCAGCAGCCCCTTCGACAGGGGCAATGAGCAGTTCTTC.

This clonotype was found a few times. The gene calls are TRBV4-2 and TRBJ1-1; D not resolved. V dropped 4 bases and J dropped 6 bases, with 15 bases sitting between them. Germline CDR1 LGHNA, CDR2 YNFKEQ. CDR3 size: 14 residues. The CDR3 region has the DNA TGTGCCAGCAGCCCGCAGGAGGGTGAAGCTGAAGCTTTCTTT. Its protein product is CASSPQEGEAEAFF.

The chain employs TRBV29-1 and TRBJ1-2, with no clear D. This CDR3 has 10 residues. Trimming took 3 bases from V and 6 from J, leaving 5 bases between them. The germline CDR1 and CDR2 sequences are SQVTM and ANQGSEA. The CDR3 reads CSVDGDGYTF. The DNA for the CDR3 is TGCAGCGTTGATGGGGATGGCTACACCTTC.

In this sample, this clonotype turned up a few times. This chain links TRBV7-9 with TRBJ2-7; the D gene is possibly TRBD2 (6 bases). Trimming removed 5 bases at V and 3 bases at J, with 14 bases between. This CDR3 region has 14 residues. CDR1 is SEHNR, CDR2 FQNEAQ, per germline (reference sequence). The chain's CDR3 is CASSPMGGVYEQYF. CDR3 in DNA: TGTGCCAGCAGCCCGATGGGAGGAGTCTACGAGCAGTACTTC.

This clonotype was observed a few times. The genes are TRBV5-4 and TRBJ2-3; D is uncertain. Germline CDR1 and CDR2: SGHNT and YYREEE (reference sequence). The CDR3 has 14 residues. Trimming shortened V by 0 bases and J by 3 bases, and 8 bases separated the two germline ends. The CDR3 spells CASSLVGRTDTQYF. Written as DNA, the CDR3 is TGTGCCAGCAGCTTGGTGGGCAGGACAGATACGCAGTATTTT.

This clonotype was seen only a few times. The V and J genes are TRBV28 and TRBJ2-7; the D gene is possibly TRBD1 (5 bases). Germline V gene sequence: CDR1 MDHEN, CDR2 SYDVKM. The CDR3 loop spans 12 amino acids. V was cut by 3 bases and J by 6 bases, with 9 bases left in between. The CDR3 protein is CASSFSRVEQYF. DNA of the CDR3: TGTGCCAGCAGTTTCTCCAGGGTCGAGCAGTACTTC. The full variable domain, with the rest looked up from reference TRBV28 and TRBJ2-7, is DVKVTQSSRYLVKRTGEKVFLECVQDMDHENMFWYRQDPGLGLRLIYFSYDVKMKEKGDIPEGYSVSREKKERFSLILESASTNQTSMYLCASSFSRVEQYFGPGTRLTVT.

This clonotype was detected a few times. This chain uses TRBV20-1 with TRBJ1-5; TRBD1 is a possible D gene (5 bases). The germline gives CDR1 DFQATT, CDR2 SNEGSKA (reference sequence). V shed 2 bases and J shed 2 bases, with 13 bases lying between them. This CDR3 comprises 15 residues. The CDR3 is CSARQTGGGNQPQHF. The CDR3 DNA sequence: TGCAGTGCTAGACAGACGGGGGGTGGCAATCAGCCCCAGCATTTT.

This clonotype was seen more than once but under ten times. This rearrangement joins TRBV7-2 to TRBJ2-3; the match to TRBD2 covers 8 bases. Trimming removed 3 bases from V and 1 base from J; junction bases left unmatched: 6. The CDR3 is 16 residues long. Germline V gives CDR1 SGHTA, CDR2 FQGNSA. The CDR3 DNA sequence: TGTGCCAGCAGCTTTGTAGGGGGACTAGGCACAGATACGCAGTATTTT. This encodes CASSFVGGLGTDTQYF.

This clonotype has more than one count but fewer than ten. CDR3 in amino acids: CASTPTGTVLEQYF. Written as DNA, the CDR3 is TGTGCCAGCACCCCCACCGGGACAGTCCTAGAGCAGTACTTC. V is TRBV6-2 or TRBV6-3 and J is TRBJ2-7; TRBD1 agrees at 7 bases. Germline V CDR1 and CDR2: MNHEY, SVGEGT. CDR3 length: 14 amino acids. After removal of 7 bases from V and 7 bases from J, the junction contained 13 bases not matched to a gene.

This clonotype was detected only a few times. The CDR3 here is CASSRSGQGGTDTQYF. CDR3 in DNA: TGTGCCAGCAGTAGATCGGGACAGGGGGGCACAGATACGCAGTATTTT. The rearrangement links TRBV12-3 or TRBV12-4 to TRBJ2-3; the match to TRBD1 covers 11 bases. This CDR3 spans 16 amino acids. V shed 5 bases and J 1 base; nucleotides not matched to a gene: 5.

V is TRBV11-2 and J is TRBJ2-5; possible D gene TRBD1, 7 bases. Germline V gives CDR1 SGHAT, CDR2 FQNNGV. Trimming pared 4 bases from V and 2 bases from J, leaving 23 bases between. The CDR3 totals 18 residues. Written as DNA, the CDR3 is TGTGCCAGCAGCTCAGGGGGGACGGGCGGGATACAACAAGAGACCCAGTACTTC. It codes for CASSSGGTGGIQQETQYF.

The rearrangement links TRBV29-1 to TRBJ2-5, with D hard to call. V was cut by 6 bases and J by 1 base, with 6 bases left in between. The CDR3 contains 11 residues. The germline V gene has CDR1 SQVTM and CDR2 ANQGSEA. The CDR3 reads CSVRTQETQYF. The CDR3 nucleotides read TGCAGCGTCCGGACCCAAGAGACCCAGTACTTC.

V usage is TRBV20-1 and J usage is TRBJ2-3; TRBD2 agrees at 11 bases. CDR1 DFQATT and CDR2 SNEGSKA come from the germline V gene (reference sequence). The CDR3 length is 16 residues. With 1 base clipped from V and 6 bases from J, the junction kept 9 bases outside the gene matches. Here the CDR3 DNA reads TGCAGTGCTAGAGGACTAGCGGGAAAGGATAGGGATACGCAGTATTTT. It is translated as CSARGLAGKDRDTQYF.

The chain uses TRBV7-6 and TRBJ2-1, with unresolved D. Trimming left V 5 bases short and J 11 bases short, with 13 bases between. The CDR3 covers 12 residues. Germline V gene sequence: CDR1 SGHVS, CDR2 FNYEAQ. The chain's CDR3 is CASSNLGFKQFF. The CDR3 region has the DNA TGTGCCAGCAGCAATCTAGGTTTTAAGCAGTTCTTC.

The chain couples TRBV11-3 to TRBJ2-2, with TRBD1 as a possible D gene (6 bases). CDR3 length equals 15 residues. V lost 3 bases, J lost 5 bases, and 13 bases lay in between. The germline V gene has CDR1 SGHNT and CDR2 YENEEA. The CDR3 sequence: CASSFKSQGTGELFF. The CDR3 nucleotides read TGTGCCAGCAGCTTCAAATCACAGGGTACCGGGGAGCTGTTTTTT.